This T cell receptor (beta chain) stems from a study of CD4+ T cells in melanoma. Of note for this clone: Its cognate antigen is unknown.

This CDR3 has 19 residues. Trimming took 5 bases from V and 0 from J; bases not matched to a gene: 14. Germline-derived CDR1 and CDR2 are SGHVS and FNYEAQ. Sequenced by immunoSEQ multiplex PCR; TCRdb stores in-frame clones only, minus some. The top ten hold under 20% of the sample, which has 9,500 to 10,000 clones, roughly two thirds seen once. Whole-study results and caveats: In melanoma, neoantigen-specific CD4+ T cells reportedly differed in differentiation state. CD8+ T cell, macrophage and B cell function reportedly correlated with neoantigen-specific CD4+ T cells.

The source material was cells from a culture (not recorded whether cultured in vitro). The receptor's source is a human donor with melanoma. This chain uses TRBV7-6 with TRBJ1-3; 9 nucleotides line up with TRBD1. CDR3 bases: TGTGCCAGCAGCGCCTGGCCCCGGGACAGGGCCTTCTCTGGAAACACCATATATTTT. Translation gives CASSAWPRDRAFSGNTIYF.